Given below is one T cell receptor (beta chain) in context. This entry comes from a study of tumor-infiltrating lymphocytes in oesophageal squamous cell carcinoma. Each CDR3 protein is one row after TCRdb ran MiXCR on the PCR reads. This sample yields 13,000 or so distinct CDR3 sequences, of which approximately 50% are seen a single time; roughly 30% belongs to the top ten. Germline CDR1 reads SEHNR; CDR2 reads FQNEAQ (reference sequence). The CDR3 sequence is 17 residues long. The clonotype originates from a female donor with esophageal squamous cell carcinoma. The sequencing input was esophageal tumor tissue. The chain is built from TRBV7-9 and TRBJ2-5, with 8 positions matching TRBD2. The end of the DNA fits TRBJ2-1 better, so the J call may be wrong. CDR3 sequence reads: CASSLYGGLDGPGEQFF. In DNA form, the CDR3 reads TGTGCCAGCAGCTTATATGGGGGACTAGATGGTCCGGGTGAGCAGTTCTTC.